The sequence of this TCR beta chain was determined in a study of blood T cell repertoires in COVID-19. As handled by the study authors: The assay estimated nucleated cells by amplifying reference gene primers. Sequencing used immunoSEQ multiplex PCR; TCRdb keeps in-frame clones, though not all of them. V and J calls plus clone size are reproduced from that table; the DNA served to infer D and trimming. The sample carries 200,000 to 250,000 clones, roughly four fifths recorded once. The germline CDR1 and CDR2 sequences are LNHDA and SQIVND (reference sequence). The CDR3 covers 14 residues. The ends were cut back, 7 bases at V and 2 bases at J, with 14 bases in the middle. Participant ages covered roughly 18 to 89 years across 25 or so US areas.

Sequenced material: PBMCs or T cells enriched from blood (not recorded which). The TCR sequence derives from a woman in her forties or fifties who had been exposed to COVID-19. The chain couples TRBV19 to TRBJ1-2; TRBD1 might be the D (6 bases). The CDR3 DNA reads TGTGCCAGTACCCAGGGGCGGGTCAACTATGGCTACACCTTC. Translation: CASTQGRVNYGYTF.